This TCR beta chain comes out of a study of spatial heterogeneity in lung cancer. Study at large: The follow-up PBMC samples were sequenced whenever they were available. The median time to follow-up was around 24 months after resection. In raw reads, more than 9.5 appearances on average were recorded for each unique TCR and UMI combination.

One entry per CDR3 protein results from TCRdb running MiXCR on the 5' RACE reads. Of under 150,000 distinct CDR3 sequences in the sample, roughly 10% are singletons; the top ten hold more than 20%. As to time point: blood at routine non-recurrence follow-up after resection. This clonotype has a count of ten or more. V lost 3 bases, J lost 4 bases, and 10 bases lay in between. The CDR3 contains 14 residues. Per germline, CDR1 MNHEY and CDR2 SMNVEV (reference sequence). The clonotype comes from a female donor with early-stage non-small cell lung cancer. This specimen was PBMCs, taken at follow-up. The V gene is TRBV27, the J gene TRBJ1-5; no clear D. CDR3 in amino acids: CASSLGRSNQPQHF. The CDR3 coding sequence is TGTGCCAGCAGTTTGGGCAGGTCGAATCAGCCCCAGCATTTT.